Below are 10 T cell receptor beta chains sequenced from a single sample in a study of CD8 T cells in ankylosing spondylitis. TCRdb reanalysed the 5' RACE reads using MiXCR and keeps one entry per CDR3 protein. There are about 160,000 distinct CDR3 sequences in the sample; about a sixth occur only once, and 7.8% lies in the top ten. The sequenced material came from blood, either unsorted or a sorted T cell fraction (not recorded which). The origin of the receptors is a male donor with ankylosing spondylitis or in good health (not recorded which).

This clonotype was recorded at least ten times. This rearrangement joins TRBV28 to TRBJ2-7; D is unclear. Germline V gives CDR1 MDHEN, CDR2 SYDVKM. CDR3 length: 12 amino acids. V gave up 4 bases and J gave up 6 bases, with 10 bases separating them. The CDR3 DNA sequence: TGTGCCAGCAGTTCAAGAATTGCCGAGCAGTACTTC. Its protein is CASSSRIAEQYF.

CDR3 sequence reads: CSALDTYSSGANVLTF. The CDR3 nucleotides read TGCAGTGCCCTTGACACGTATAGCTCTGGGGCCAACGTCCTGACTTTC. The gene calls are TRBV20-1 and TRBJ2-6, with D hard to call. Trimming took 6 bases from V and 0 from J, leaving 15 bases between them. The CDR3 has 16 residues. Germline values: CDR1 DFQATT, CDR2 SNEGSKA (reference sequence).

The rearrangement uses TRBV9 and TRBJ2-5, with D unresolved. In germline, CDR1 is SGDLS, CDR2 YYNGEE. V dropped 0 bases and J dropped 1 base, with 10 bases sitting between them. This CDR3 comprises 15 residues. The CDR3 DNA sequence: TGTGCCAGCAGCGTAGTAGGCGGATCCCAAGAGACCCAGTACTTC. It encodes CASSVVGGSQETQYF.

The chain joins TRBV6-5 to TRBJ1-1; 9 positions agree with TRBD1. The CDR3 runs 15 residues. The germline gives CDR1 MNHEY, CDR2 SVGAGI. V shed 2 bases and J 8 bases; nucleotides not matched to a gene: 9. This chain's CDR3 is CASSYKGQGLIEAFF. CDR3 DNA: TGTGCCAGCAGTTACAAGGGACAGGGTCTCATCGAAGCTTTCTTT.

At least ten counts were recorded for this clonotype. The rearrangement joins TRBV7-2 to TRBJ2-3; TRBD2 matches 7 bases. The V segment lost 2 bases and the J segment 3 bases; nucleotides outside the gene matches: 2. The CDR3 loop spans 14 amino acids. Germline V gene lookup returns CDR1 SGHTA and CDR2 FQGNSA. CDR3 residues: CASSLTGGTDTQYF. The DNA for the CDR3 is TGTGCCAGCAGCTTAACCGGGGGGACAGATACGCAGTATTTT. Full variable domain (outside the CDR3, taken from reference TRBV7-2 and TRBJ2-3): GAGVSQSPSNKVTEKGKDVELRCDPISGHTALYWYRQSLGQGLEFLIYFQGNSAPDKSGLPSDRFSAERTGGSVSTLTIQRTQQEDSAVYLCASSLTGGTDTQYFGPGTRLTVL.

This clonotype has only a few counts. V and J are TRBV30 and TRBJ2-1; perhaps TRBD2 as D (5 bases). Trimming took 3 bases from V and 10 from J, leaving 13 bases between them. Germline V lookup: CDR1 GTSNPN, CDR2 SVGIG (reference sequence). The CDR3 length is 12 residues. CDR3 nucleotide sequence: TGTGCCTGGAGGGGAAACGAGCGGGAGCAGTTCTTC. It specifies CAWRGNEREQFF.

Ten or more counts support this clonotype. V and J are TRBV5-1 and TRBJ2-1, with TRBD2 matching 11 bases. V lost 4 bases and J lost 3; bases outside the gene matches: 6. The CDR3 has 16 amino acids. Germline V CDR1 and CDR2: SGHRS, YFSETQ. Here the CDR3 DNA reads TGCGCCAGCAGCCGTCCCGGGACTAGCGGCTACAATGAGCAGTTCTTC. Translating it yields CASSRPGTSGYNEQFF.

This clonotype was found a few times. The chain links TRBV7-6 to TRBJ1-4, with 9 nucleotides matching TRBD1. V lost 5 bases, J lost 8 bases, and 6 bases stayed unmatched. Germline values: CDR1 SGHVS, CDR2 FNYEAQ. The CDR3 covers 14 residues. CDR3 loop: CASSTGQGREKLFF. The CDR3 DNA sequence: TGTGCCAGCAGCACGGGACAGGGCCGGGAAAAACTGTTTTTT. Full variable domain (missing parts from reference TRBV7-6 and TRBJ1-4): GAGVSQSPRYKVTKRGQDVALRCDPISGHVSLYWYRQALGQGPEFLTYFNYEAQQDKSGLPNDRFSAERPEGSISTLTIQRTEQRDSAMYRCASSTGQGREKLFFGSGTQLSVL.

This clonotype was seen only a few times. The chain has TRBV20-1 and TRBJ2-3, with TRBD2 matching over 8 bases. With V trimmed by 6 bases and J by 1 base, 9 bases remained unmatched. This CDR3 spans 15 amino acids. CDR1 and CDR2 from the germline V gene are DFQATT and SNEGSKA (reference sequence). Here the CDR3 reads CSAREPAGGTDTQYF. The CDR3 nucleotides are TGCAGTGCCCGAGAGCCAGCGGGAGGCACAGATACGCAGTATTTT.

The chain carries TRBV5-1 and TRBJ1-4; D not resolved. Germline values: CDR1 SGHRS, CDR2 YFSETQ. This CDR3 spans 14 amino acids. Deletions cut 0 bases from V and 8 bases from J, with 11 bases between. The chain's CDR3 is CASSLERAEEKLFF. The CDR3 nucleotides are TGCGCCAGCAGCTTGGAAAGGGCAGAGGAAAAACTGTTTTTT.